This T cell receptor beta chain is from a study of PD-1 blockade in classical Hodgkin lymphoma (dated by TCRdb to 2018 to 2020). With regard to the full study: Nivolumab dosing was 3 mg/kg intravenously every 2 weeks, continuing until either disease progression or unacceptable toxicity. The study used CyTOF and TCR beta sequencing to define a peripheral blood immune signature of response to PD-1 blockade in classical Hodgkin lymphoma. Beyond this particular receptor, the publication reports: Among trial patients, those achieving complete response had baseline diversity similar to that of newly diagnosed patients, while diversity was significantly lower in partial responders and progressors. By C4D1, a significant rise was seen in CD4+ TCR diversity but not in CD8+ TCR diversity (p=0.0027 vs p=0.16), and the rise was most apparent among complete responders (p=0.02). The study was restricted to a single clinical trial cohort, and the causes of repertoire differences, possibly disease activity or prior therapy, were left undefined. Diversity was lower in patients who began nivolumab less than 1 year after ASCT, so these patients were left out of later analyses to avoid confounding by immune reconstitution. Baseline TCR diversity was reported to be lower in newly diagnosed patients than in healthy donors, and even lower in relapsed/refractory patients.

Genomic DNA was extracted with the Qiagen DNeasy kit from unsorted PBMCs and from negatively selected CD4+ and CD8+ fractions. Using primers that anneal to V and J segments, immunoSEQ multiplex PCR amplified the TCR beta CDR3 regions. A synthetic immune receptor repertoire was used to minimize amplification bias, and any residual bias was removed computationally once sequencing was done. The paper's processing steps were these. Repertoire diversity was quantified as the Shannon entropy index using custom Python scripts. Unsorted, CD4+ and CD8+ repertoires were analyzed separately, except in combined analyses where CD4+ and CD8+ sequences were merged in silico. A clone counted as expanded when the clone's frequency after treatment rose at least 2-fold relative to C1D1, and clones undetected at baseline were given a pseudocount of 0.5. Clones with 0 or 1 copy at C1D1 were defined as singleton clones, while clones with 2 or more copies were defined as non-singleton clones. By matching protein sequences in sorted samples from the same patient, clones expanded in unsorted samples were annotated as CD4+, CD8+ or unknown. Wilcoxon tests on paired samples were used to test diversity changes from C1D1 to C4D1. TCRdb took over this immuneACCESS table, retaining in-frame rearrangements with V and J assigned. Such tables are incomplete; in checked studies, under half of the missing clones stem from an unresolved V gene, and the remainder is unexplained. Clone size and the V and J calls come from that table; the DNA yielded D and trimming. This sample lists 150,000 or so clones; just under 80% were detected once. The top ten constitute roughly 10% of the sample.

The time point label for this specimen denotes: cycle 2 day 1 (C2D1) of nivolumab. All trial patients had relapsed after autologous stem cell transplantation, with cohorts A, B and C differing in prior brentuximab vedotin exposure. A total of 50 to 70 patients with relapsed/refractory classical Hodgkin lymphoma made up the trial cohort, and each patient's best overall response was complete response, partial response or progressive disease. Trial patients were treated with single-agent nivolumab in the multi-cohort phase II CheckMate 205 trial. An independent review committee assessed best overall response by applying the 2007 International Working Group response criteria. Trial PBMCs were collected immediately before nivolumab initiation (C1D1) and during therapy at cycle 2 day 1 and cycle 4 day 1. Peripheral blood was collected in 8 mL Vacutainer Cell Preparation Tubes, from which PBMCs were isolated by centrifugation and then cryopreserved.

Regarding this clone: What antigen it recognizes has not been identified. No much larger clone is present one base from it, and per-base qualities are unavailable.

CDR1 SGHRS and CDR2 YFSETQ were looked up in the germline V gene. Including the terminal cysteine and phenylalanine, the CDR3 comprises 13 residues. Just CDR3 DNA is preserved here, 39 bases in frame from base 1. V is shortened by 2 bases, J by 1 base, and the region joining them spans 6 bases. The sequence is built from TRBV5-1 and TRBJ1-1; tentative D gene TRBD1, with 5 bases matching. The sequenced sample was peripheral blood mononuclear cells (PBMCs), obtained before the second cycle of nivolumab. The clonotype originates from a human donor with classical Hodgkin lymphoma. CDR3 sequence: CASSFTGNTEAFF. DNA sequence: TGCGCCAGCAGCTTTACAGGGAACACTGAAGCTTTCTTT. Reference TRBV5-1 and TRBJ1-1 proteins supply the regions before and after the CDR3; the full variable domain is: KAGVTQTPRYLIKTRGQQVTLSCSPISGHRSVSWYQQTPGQGLQFLFEYFSETQRNKGNFPGRFSGRQFSNSRSEMNVSTLELGDSALYLCASSFTGNTEAFFGQGTRLTVV.